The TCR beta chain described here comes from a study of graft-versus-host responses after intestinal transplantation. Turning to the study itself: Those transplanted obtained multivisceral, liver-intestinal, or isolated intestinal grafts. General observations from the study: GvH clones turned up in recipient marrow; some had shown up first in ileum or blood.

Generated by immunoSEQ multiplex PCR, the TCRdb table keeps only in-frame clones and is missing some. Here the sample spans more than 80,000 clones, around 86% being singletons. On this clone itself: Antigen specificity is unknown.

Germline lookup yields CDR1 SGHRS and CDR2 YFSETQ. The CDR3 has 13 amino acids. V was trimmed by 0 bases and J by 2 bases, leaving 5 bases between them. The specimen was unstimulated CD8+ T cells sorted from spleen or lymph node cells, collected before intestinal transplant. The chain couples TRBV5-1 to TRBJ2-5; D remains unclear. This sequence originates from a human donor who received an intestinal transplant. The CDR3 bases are TGCGCCAGCAGCTTGGAGTGGCAAGAGACCCAGTACTTC. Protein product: CASSLEWQETQYF. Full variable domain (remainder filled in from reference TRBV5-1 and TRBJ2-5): KAGVTQTPRYLIKTRGQQVTLSCSPISGHRSVSWYQQTPGQGLQFLFEYFSETQRNKGNFPGRFSGRQFSNSRSEMNVSTLELGDSALYLCASSLEWQETQYFGPGTRLLVL.